This is a list of T cell receptor beta chains from one sample in a study of human T cells and chemical hapten exposure. A single record per CDR3 protein comes from TCRdb applying MiXCR to the RACE reads. The data hold about 180,000 distinct CDR3 sequences, with approximately 31% observed a single time. The input for sequencing was whole blood, taken in connection with sensitization to the hapten diphenylcyclopropenone (DPC). The receptors come from a woman aged 30 to 39 with alopecia areata. Some clones in this sample may be carry-over from other donors' samples. The CDR3 runs from the conserved cysteine through the conserved F or W. D genes are given only for firm matches. Size is stated for part of the rows, as once, few or many counts, or as a class when the clone is expanded.

v_call,d_call,clone_size,j_call,cdr3_nt,cdr3_aa
TRBV10-2,NA,NA,TRBJ1-4,TGCGCCAGCAGTGAGTCAGGGAGTGGGAGAAATGAAAAACTGTTTTTT,CASSESGSGRNEKLFF
TRBV20-1,NA,NA,TRBJ1-2,TGCAGTGCTAGAATCCCCCGAGAGAGGGGCTACACCTTC,CSARIPRERGYTF
TRBV29-1,NA,many,TRBJ2-1,TGCAGCGCGTCCGGCCCGACCCGTGAGCAGTTCTTC,CSASGPTREQFF
TRBV19,NA,NA,TRBJ1-4,TGTGCCAGTAGAAGCGGGGATCCAGCAACTAATGAAAAACTGTTTTTT,CASRSGDPATNEKLFF
TRBV28,TRBD2,NA,TRBJ2-7,TGTGCCAGCGGAGTCGGGGGGACTGGAATCCACGAGCAGTACTTC,CASGVGGTGIHEQYF
TRBV20-1,TRBD2,few,TRBJ2-1,TGCAGTGCTAGTGGACTAGCGGGAGGGCCGCCTCAGTTCTTC,CSASGLAGGPPQFF
TRBV7-9,NA,few,TRBJ2-1,TGTGCCAGCAGCTTATCACTTAAGGCCCATGAGCAGTTCTTC,CASSLSLKAHEQFF
TRBV20-1,TRBD2,many,TRBJ2-7,TGCAGTGCTAGCCAGGGGGGGACTAGCGGGAGTGTAGAGCAGTACTTC,CSASQGGTSGSVEQYF
TRBV27,NA,few,TRBJ2-5,TGTGCCAGCAGTTCCCGTTGGGTGGAGACCCAGTACTTC,CASSSRWVETQYF
TRBV5-5,NA,NA,TRBJ2-2,TGTGCCAGCAGCGCTCCCTTGGTGGCCGGGGAGCTGTTTTTT,CASSAPLVAGELFF
TRBV20-1,NA,NA,TRBJ2-1,TGCAGTGCTGGGGGCCCCAGGGGTGAGCAGTTCTTC,CSAGGPRGEQFF
TRBV15,TRBD1,NA,TRBJ2-7,TGTGCCACCAGCAGACGGGACAGACCCTACGAGCAGTACTTC,CATSRRDRPYEQYF